One sample yielded the 25 T cell receptor beta chains listed below, sequenced in a study of OX40 agonist ivuxolimab in advanced cancers. TCRdb's table, derived via immunoSEQ multiplex PCR, lists solely in-frame clones and lacks some. This sample yields more than 80,000 clones, of which roughly nine tenths are seen a single time; 0.25% to 0.35% belongs to the top ten. The material was CD4+ or CD8+ T cells sorted from blood, obtained in a trial of the OX40 agonist ivuxolimab. Receptor source: an adult with an advanced solid tumor such as melanoma, head and neck, liver or kidney cancer.

The rearrangement links TRBV7-2 to TRBJ2-7; TRBD2 might be the D (6 bases). The length of the CDR3 is 15 residues. V dropped 2 bases and J dropped 2 bases, with 13 bases sitting between them. In germline, CDR1 is SGHTA, CDR2 FQGNSA. CDR3 in amino acids: CASSLMGGAPYEQYF. CDR3 coding DNA: TGTGCCAGCAGCTTAATGGGCGGGGCGCCCTACGAGCAGTACTTC.

This rearrangement joins TRBV19 to TRBJ2-7; 12 bases agree with TRBD2. V dropped 5 bases and J dropped 5; count of bases not matched to a gene: 19. The CDR3 totals 19 residues. The V gene's germline CDR1 is LNHDA and CDR2 SQIVND (reference sequence). CDR3 protein: CASSPLTGSGLAGRNEQYF. CDR3 bases: TGTGCCAGTAGTCCCTTGACGGGTTCCGGACTAGCGGGAAGAAACGAGCAGTACTTC. The full variable domain, in which reference TRBV19 and TRBJ2-7 provide the parts outside the CDR3, is DGGITQSPKYLFRKEGQNVTLSCEQNLNHDAMYWYRQDPGQGLRLIYYSQIVNDFQKGDIAEGYSVSREKKESFPLTVTSAQKNPTAFYLCASSPLTGSGLAGRNEQYFGPGTRLTVT.

V gene TRBV7-9 combines with J gene TRBJ1-4; D might be TRBD1 (5 bases). CDR1 SEHNR and CDR2 FQNEAQ come from the germline V gene (reference sequence). V gave up 1 base and J gave up 7 bases, with 7 bases separating them. The CDR3 consists of 13 residues. CDR3 amino acids: CASSLETGEKLFF. CDR3 in DNA: TGTGCCAGCAGCTTAGAAACAGGTGAAAAACTGTTTTTT. Filled out from reference TRBV7-9 and TRBJ1-4, the complete variable domain reads DTGVSQNPRHKITKRGQNVTFRCDPISEHNRLYWYRQTLGQGPEFLTYFQNEAQLEKSRLLSDRFSAERPKGSFSTLEIQRTEQGDSAMYLCASSLETGEKLFFGSGTQLSVL.

The CDR3 DNA reads TGTGCCAGCAGCTTAGCTCTAGGGGCGGAGACCCAGTACTTC. Translating gives CASSLALGAETQYF. The V and J genes are TRBV7-8 and TRBJ2-5, with D possibly being TRBD1 (5 bases). V was cut by 0 bases and J by 5 bases, with 10 bases left in between. The germline CDR1 and CDR2 sequences are SGHVS and FQNEAQ. The CDR3 totals 14 residues.

The chain combines TRBV7-2 with TRBJ2-3, with D hard to call. The CDR3 extends over 13 amino acids. Trimming cost V 4 bases and J 0 bases, with 5 bases left between them. Germline lookup yields CDR1 SGHTA and CDR2 FQGNSA. The CDR3 protein is CASSSTSTDTQYF. The DNA for the CDR3 is TGTGCCAGCAGCTCAACCAGCACAGATACGCAGTATTTT. The variable domain in full, completed from reference TRBV7-2 and TRBJ2-3, reads GAGVSQSPSNKVTEKGKDVELRCDPISGHTALYWYRQSLGQGLEFLIYFQGNSAPDKSGLPSDRFSAERTGGSVSTLTIQRTQQEDSAVYLCASSSTSTDTQYFGPGTRLTVL.

This sequence joins TRBV2 and TRBJ2-5; 8 bases fit TRBD1. V shed 7 bases and J 4 bases; nucleotides not matched to a gene: 8. CDR1 and CDR2 from the germline V gene are SNHLY and FYNNEI. CDR3 length: 14 amino acids. CDR3 in amino acids: CASKGTGGGETQYF. The CDR3 region has the DNA TGTGCCAGCAAGGGGACAGGAGGGGGAGAGACCCAGTACTTC.

This clone has a single count. The J gene is TRBJ1-3, the V gene TRBV28; D is unresolved. Trimming took off 3 bases at V and 4 bases at J, with 13 bases between the two ends. Germline values: CDR1 MDHEN, CDR2 SYDVKM. The length of the CDR3 is 15 residues. The CDR3 protein is CASSFAGLKGNTIYF. In DNA, the CDR3 is TGTGCCAGCAGTTTTGCAGGTTTAAAAGGAAACACCATATATTTT.

CDR3 amino acids: CASSPGTGNGNTIYF. The CDR3 nucleotides read TGTGCCAGTAGCCCTGGAACTGGAAACGGAAACACCATATATTTT. The V gene is TRBV19, the J gene TRBJ1-3; no clear D. The CDR3 length is 15 residues. V was cut by 6 bases and J by 4 bases, with 16 bases left in between. Germline loops: CDR1 LNHDA, CDR2 SQIVND (reference sequence).

V usage is TRBV10-2 and J usage is TRBJ2-1, with D possibly being TRBD2 (6 bases). Deletions cut 6 bases from V and 5 bases from J, with 11 bases between. This CDR3 contains 13 residues. The germline gives CDR1 WSHSY, CDR2 SAAADI. CDR3 sequence: CASSLAPDNEQFF. In DNA, the CDR3 is TGCGCCAGCAGCCTAGCGCCCGACAATGAGCAGTTCTTC.

J is TRBJ2-1 and V is TRBV2, with unresolved D. Trimming took 4 bases from V and 9 from J, leaving 19 bases between them. The germline CDR1 and CDR2 sequences are SNHLY and FYNNEI. The CDR3 extends over 15 amino acids. Here the CDR3 DNA reads TGTGCCAGCAGTGGGGTGCGTTTTCCTGGTCGTGAGCAGTTCTTC. It is translated as CASSGVRFPGREQFF.

The sample holds one count of this clone. The rearrangement joins TRBV11-2 to TRBJ2-7, with TRBD2 matching 8 bases. There are 14 residues in the CDR3. Trimming removed 6 bases from V and 3 bases from J; junction bases left unmatched: 7. CDR1 is SGHAT and CDR2 is FQNNGV in the germline V gene. CDR3 region: CASRSGSKNYEQYF. The CDR3 DNA reads TGTGCCAGCAGAAGCGGGAGTAAAAACTACGAGCAGTACTTC.

This clone was observed a few times. The chain has TRBV6-5 and TRBJ2-7, with 10 nucleotides matching TRBD1. The CDR3 consists of 13 residues. V trimming: 6 bases; J trimming: 6 bases; junction bases outside the gene matches: 5. CDR1 MNHEY and CDR2 SVGAGI come from the germline V gene. For the CDR3, the DNA is TGTGCCAGCAGAACCGGGACAGGGGCCGAGCAGTACTTC. Translation gives CASRTGTGAEQYF.

This chain connects TRBV11-1 to TRBJ2-1; D may be TRBD1 (5 bases). V lost 8 bases to trimming and J lost 0 bases, with 20 bases between them. CDR3 length equals 17 residues. The V gene's germline CDR1 is SGHAT and CDR2 FQDESV (reference sequence). The CDR3 DNA reads TGTGCCAGCGGACAAGGGGTGGCCTTAGGCTCCTACAATGAGCAGTTCTTC. Protein sequence: CASGQGVALGSYNEQFF.

The V gene is TRBV10-3, the J gene TRBJ2-2, with 9 bases aligning to TRBD2. Germline-derived CDR1 and CDR2 are ENHRY and SYGVKD. The trim removed 4 bases at V and 1 base at J, leaving 4 bases unmatched. CDR3 length: 16 amino acids. This CDR3 is CAISAGLAVNTGELFF. In DNA, the CDR3 is TGTGCCATCAGTGCGGGACTAGCCGTGAACACCGGGGAGCTGTTTTTT.

This chain uses TRBV5-3 with TRBJ2-1, with 7 bases identical to TRBD2. TRBV5-3 qualifies as an ORF whose function is uncertain. This CDR3 spans 15 amino acids. Trimming cost V 0 bases and J 2 bases; bases outside gene matches: 2. CDR3 region: CARSLAREAYNEQFF. CDR3 in DNA: TGTGCCAGAAGCTTGGCCCGGGAGGCCTACAATGAGCAGTTCTTC.

This clone showed up just once. This chain uses TRBV2 with TRBJ1-1; TRBD1 agrees at 9 bases. Germline loops: CDR1 SNHLY, CDR2 FYNNEI. This CDR3 is built from 20 residues. Germline trimming cut 4 bases from V and 2 bases from J; bases unmatched to any gene: 20. Written as DNA, the CDR3 is TGTGCCAGCAGTGGTTGGGACAGGGCGATGGGGGGGTTAGCAAACACTGAAGCTTTCTTT. Translating it yields CASSGWDRAMGGLANTEAFF.

V is TRBV9 and J is TRBJ2-7; D remains unclear. The CDR3 is made up of 13 amino acids. Between the trimmed V and J ends, which lost 4 bases and 2 bases, there was a span of 10 bases. Germline loops: CDR1 SGDLS, CDR2 YYNGEE. The CDR3 loop reads CASSHGLAYEQYF. The CDR3 coding sequence is TGTGCCAGCAGCCACGGCCTCGCCTACGAGCAGTACTTC.

This clone was seen a handful of times. The rearrangement joins TRBV5-5 to TRBJ2-2; 8 bases line up with TRBD1. Per germline, CDR1 SGHKS and CDR2 YYEKEE (reference sequence). This CDR3 comprises 15 residues. With 3 bases clipped from V and 6 bases from J, the junction kept 7 bases outside the gene matches. The CDR3: CASSSRDRFPGELFF. The CDR3 DNA sequence: TGTGCCAGCAGCTCCCGGGACAGGTTTCCCGGGGAGCTGTTTTTT. Filled out from reference TRBV5-5 and TRBJ2-2, the complete variable domain reads DAGVTQSPTHLIKTRGQQVTLRCSPISGHKSVSWYQQVLGQGPQFIFQYYEKEERGRGNFPDRFSARQFPNYSSELNVNALLLGDSALYLCASSSRDRFPGELFFGEGSRLTVL.

This clone was seen only once. This sequence joins TRBV6-4 and TRBJ2-7, with TRBD1 matching 10 bases. The CDR3 has 14 amino acids. CDR1 is MRHNA and CDR2 is SNTAGT in the germline V gene. V dropped 6 bases and J dropped 6; count of bases not matched to a gene: 8. CDR3 DNA sequence: TGTGCCAGCAGCGCTCGGGACAGGGGACCCGAGCAGTACTTC. It codes for CASSARDRGPEQYF.

The chain links TRBV2 to TRBJ2-5; D is unresolved. Per germline, CDR1 SNHLY and CDR2 FYNNEI. The CDR3 covers 11 residues. The V end lost 4 bases, the J end lost 5 bases, and 5 bases lay between the germline ends. In DNA form, the CDR3 reads TGTGCCAGCAGTGTGGTGGAGACCCAGTACTTC. Translated, it gives CASSVVETQYF. Using reference TRBV2 and TRBJ2-5 for the parts outside the CDR3, the full variable domain is EPEVTQTPSHQVTQMGQEVILRCVPISNHLYFYWYRQILGQKVEFLVSFYNNEISEKSEIFDDQFSVERPDGSNFTLKIRSTKLEDSAMYFCASSVVETQYFGPGTRLLVL.

The chain joins TRBV11-3 to TRBJ2-2; D unclear. This CDR3 spans 14 amino acids. With 1 base removed from V and 1 base from J, the gap between germline ends came to 4 bases. CDR1 and CDR2 from the germline V gene are SGHNT and YENEEA. CDR3 in DNA: TGTGCCAGCAGCTTAGCTCGGAACACCGGGGAGCTGTTTTTT. It translates to CASSLARNTGELFF.

The chain recombines TRBV28 with TRBJ1-2; 7 bases are shared with TRBD1. The CDR3 is 14 amino acids. The V gene's germline CDR1 is MDHEN and CDR2 SYDVKM. J was trimmed by 8 bases and V by 3 bases; bases with no gene match: 9. In DNA form, the CDR3 reads TGTGCCAGCAGTTTGGTAGGGGGCGGTTTGGGCTACACCTTC. This encodes CASSLVGGGLGYTF.

The chain is built from TRBV4-2 and TRBJ2-7; TRBD2 matches at 11 bases. Trimming removed 1 base from V and 3 bases from J; junction bases left unmatched: 5. The CDR3 contains 16 residues. Germline V lookup: CDR1 LGHNA, CDR2 YNFKEQ. CDR3 in amino acids: CASSQGSGTSGYEQYF. DNA for the CDR3: TGTGCCAGCAGCCAAGGCAGCGGGACTAGCGGCTACGAGCAGTACTTC.

The rearrangement joins TRBV2 to TRBJ2-2; TRBD2 agrees at 9 bases. Losses at the gene ends were 7 bases for V and 1 base for J; bases not matched to a gene: 4. Germline CDR1 SNHLY, CDR2 FYNNEI. The CDR3 is 15 residues long. The CDR3 reads CASTLTSGNTGELFF. The CDR3 nucleotides read TGTGCCAGCACGTTGACTAGCGGGAACACCGGGGAGCTGTTTTTT.

A few counts support this clone. The rearrangement joins TRBV7-3 to TRBJ1-1, with TRBD1 identical over 8 bases. This CDR3 is built from 13 residues. The germline CDR1 and CDR2 sequences are SGHTA and FQGTGA. V shed 5 bases and J 4 bases; nucleotides not matched to a gene: 3. Written as DNA, the CDR3 is TGTGCCAGCAGCCTGGACAGGGTCACTGAAGCTTTCTTT. Its translation: CASSLDRVTEAFF.